The 2 T cell receptor beta chains presented below share a single source sample, sequenced in a study of T cells in Graves' hyperthyroidism and ophthalmopathy. Researchers amplified the TCR beta CDR3 regions from RNA transcripts. TCR CDR3 underwent first-round RT-PCR with the HTBI primer set. From the multiplex PCR reads, TCRdb called clonotypes with MiXCR, one entry per CDR3 protein. The table lists about 380,000 distinct CDR3 sequences, 18% of them singletons. The specimen sequenced was blood. These receptor sequences come from a man between 18 and 29 years old with Graves' ophthalmopathy.

This chain links TRBV11-3 with TRBJ2-7; the D gene could be TRBD1 or TRBD2 (5 bases each). Trimming stripped 3 bases from V and 0 bases from J, with 12 bases between. Per germline, CDR1 SGHNT and CDR2 YENEEA. The CDR3 is 15 residues long. In nucleotides, the CDR3 is TGTGCCAGCAGCTTGGGGGTCGACAGCTCCTACGAGCAGTACTTC. This sequence encodes CASSLGVDSSYEQYF.

This clonotype was recorded once. This sequence joins TRBV2 and TRBJ1-4; TRBD1 aligns across 7 bases. V lost 6 bases, J lost 4 bases, and 2 bases stayed unmatched. The germline V gene has CDR1 SNHLY and CDR2 FYNNEI. This CDR3 comprises 13 residues. Written as DNA, the CDR3 is TGTGCCAGCAGACGGGACAGTAATGAAAAACTGTTTTTT. It yields the protein CASRRDSNEKLFF.